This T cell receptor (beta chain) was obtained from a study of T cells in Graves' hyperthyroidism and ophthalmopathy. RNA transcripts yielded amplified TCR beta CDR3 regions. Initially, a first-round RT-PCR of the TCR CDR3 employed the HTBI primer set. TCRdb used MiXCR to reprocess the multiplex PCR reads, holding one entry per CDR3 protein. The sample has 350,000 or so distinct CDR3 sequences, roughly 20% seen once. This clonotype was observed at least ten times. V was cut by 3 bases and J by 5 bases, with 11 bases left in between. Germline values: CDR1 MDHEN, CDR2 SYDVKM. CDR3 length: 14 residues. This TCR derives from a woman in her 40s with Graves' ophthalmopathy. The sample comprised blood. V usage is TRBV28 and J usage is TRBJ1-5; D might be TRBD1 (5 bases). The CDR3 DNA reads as TGTGCCAGCAGTTTTTTAGGGGACGATCAGCCCCAGCATTTT. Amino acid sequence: CASSFLGDDQPQHF.